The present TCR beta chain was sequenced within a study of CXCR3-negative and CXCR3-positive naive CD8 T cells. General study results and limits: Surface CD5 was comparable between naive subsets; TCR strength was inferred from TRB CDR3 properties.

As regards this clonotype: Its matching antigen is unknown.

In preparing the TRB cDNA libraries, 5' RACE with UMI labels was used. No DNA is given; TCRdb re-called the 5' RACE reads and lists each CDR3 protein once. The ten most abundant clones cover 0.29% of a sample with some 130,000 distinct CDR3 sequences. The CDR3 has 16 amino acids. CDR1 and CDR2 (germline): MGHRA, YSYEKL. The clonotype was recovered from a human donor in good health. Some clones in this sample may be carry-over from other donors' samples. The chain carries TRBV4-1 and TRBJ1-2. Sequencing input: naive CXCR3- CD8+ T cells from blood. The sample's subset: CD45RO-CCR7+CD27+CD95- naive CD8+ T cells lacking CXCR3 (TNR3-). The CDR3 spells CASSQDPPGPENGYTF.